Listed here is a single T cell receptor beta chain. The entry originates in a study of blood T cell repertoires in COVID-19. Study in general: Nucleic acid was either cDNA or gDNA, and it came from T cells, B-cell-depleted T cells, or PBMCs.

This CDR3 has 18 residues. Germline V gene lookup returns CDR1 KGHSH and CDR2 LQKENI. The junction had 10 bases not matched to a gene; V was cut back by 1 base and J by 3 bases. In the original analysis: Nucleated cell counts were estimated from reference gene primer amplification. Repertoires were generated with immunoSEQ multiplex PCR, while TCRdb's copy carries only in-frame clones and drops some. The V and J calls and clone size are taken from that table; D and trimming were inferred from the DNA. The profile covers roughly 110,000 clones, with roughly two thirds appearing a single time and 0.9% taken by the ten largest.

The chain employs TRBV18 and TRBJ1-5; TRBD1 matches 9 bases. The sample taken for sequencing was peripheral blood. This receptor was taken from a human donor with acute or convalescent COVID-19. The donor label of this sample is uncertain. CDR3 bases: TGTGCCAGCTCACCACTCGCCCCCCAACAGGGGGCCAATCAGCCCCAGCATTTT. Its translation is CASSPLAPQQGANQPQHF.